This T cell receptor beta chain was sequenced during a study of identical twins. One entry per CDR3 protein, called by TCRdb with MiXCR from the 5' RACE reads. The sample includes 520,000 or so distinct CDR3 sequences, 22% of them seen just once. From germline, CDR1 is DFQATT and CDR2 SNEGSKA (reference sequence). The CDR3 has 13 residues. The V segment lost 6 bases and the J segment 5 bases; nucleotides outside the gene matches: 6. Separately, the same data were catalogued under a study of T cells expressing NK-cell markers. As that report states: NKG2C+ dominant clonotypes from 6 or 7 donors made up roughly 1.0-7.0% of CD8+ T cells.

Sequencing was done on a sample of CD4+ T cells sorted from blood. The chain recombines TRBV20-1 with TRBJ1-4; 7 bases map to TRBD1. The source is a woman between 18 and 30 years old in good health. The CDR3 loop reads CSATTGRNEKLFF. The CDR3 DNA follows: TGCAGTGCGACGACAGGGAGGAATGAAAAACTGTTTTTT.